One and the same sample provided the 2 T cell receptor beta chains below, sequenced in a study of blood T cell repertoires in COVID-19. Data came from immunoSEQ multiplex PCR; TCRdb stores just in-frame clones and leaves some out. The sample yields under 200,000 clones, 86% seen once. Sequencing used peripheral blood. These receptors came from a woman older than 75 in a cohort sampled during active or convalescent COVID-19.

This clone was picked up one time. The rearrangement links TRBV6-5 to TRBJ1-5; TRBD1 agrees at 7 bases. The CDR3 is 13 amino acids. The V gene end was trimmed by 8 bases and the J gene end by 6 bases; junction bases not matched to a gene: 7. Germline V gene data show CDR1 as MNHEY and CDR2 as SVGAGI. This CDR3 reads CASSPTGRQPQHF. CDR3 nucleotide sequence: TGTGCCAGCTCGCCGACAGGGCGTCAGCCCCAGCATTTT.

CDR3 DNA sequence: TGCGCCAGCAGCCAAATCGTGGGACAGGCCTCGAGGCAGTTCTTC. Its protein is CASSQIVGQASRQFF. The chain couples TRBV4-3 to TRBJ2-1; 8 bases fit TRBD1. This CDR3 is built from 15 residues. The V and J ends lost 2 bases and 12 bases, in that order; junction bases with no gene match: 12. Germline CDR1 reads LGHNA; CDR2 reads YSLEER.